The 21 T cell receptor beta chains listed next were all sequenced from one sample in a study of T cell repertoires in cytomegalovirus infection. One entry per CDR3 protein, called by TCRdb with MiXCR from the reads. Of 500,000 to 600,000 distinct CDR3 sequences listed, 16% are singletons. The sequenced sample was CD8+ T cells from PBMCs. These receptor sequences come from a human donor in good health (CMV status not recorded). Some clones in this sample may be carry-over from other donors' samples.

This clonotype has more than one count but fewer than ten. This sequence joins TRBV19 and TRBJ1-1; 11 nucleotides agree with TRBD1. CDR3 length: 15 residues. Per the germline V gene, CDR1 is LNHDA and CDR2 is SQIVND (reference sequence). Trimming cost V 10 bases and J 5 bases; bases outside gene matches: 12. The CDR3 coding sequence is TGTGCCACCATAGGTCGGGGACAGGGGGAGACTGAAGCTTTCTTT. It specifies CATIGRGQGETEAFF.

This clonotype was counted many times. This chain connects TRBV7-2 to TRBJ2-3; TRBD2 is a possible D gene (7 bases). CDR1 is SGHTA and CDR2 is FQGNSA in the germline V gene. Trimming removed 3 bases at V and 3 bases at J, with 22 bases between. The CDR3 sequence is 18 residues long. The CDR3 spells CASSFLGSAGAATDTQYF. Written as DNA, the CDR3 is TGTGCCAGCAGCTTCCTCGGTTCGGCGGGGGCCGCTACAGATACGCAGTATTTT.

This clonotype turned up a few times. The CDR3 spells CASSLAGDQETQYF. The CDR3 region has the DNA TGTGCCAGCAGCTTAGCAGGCGATCAAGAGACCCAGTACTTC. The chain combines TRBV7-2 with TRBJ2-5, with D unclear. The V end was cut by 0 bases, the J end by 2 bases, with 7 bases between. There are 14 residues in the CDR3. Germline values: CDR1 SGHTA, CDR2 FQGNSA.

This clonotype was seen many times. DNA of the CDR3: TGTGCCAGCAGCCCCCCGGAGACCCAGTACTTC. As protein: CASSPPETQYF. The J gene is TRBJ2-5, the V gene TRBV5-8, with unresolved D. The germline V gene has CDR1 SGHTS and CDR2 YDEGEE. This CDR3 spans 11 amino acids. Trimming stripped 4 bases from V and 5 bases from J, with 6 bases between.

V gene TRBV24-1 combines with J gene TRBJ2-1, with TRBD2 matching over 8 bases. The V segment lost 9 bases and the J segment 0 bases; nucleotides outside the gene matches: 6. The germline gives CDR1 KGHDR, CDR2 SFDVKD. The CDR3 covers 15 residues. The CDR3 sequence is CATGAGANSYNEQFF. The DNA for the CDR3 is TGTGCCACCGGAGCGGGGGCCAACTCCTACAATGAGCAGTTCTTC.

This chain uses TRBV9 with TRBJ1-3; D gene ambiguous. V lost 7 bases, J lost 0 bases, and 8 bases lay in between. The CDR3 has 13 residues. Germline V gives CDR1 SGDLS, CDR2 YYNGEE. The DNA for the CDR3 is TGTGCCAGCCGAGGGAGCTCTGGAAACACCATATATTTT. Translated, it gives CASRGSSGNTIYF.

This clonotype has just a few counts. V and J are TRBV4-1 and TRBJ2-7, with D perhaps TRBD1 (6 bases). In germline, CDR1 is MGHRA, CDR2 YSYEKL. V shed 4 bases and J shed 7 bases, with 17 bases lying between them. The CDR3 totals 14 residues. CDR3 bases: TGCGCCAGCAGCCCACAACAGGGCCTCTATGAGCAGTACTTC. It specifies CASSPQQGLYEQYF.

This clonotype turned up a few times. The CDR3 loop reads CASSPNRLLYNEQFF. The CDR3 DNA is TGTGCCAGCAGTCCGAACAGGTTACTCTACAATGAGCAGTTCTTC. The chain carries TRBV7-3 and TRBJ2-1; D may be TRBD1 (5 bases). The CDR3 loop spans 15 amino acids. Germline V CDR1 and CDR2: SGHTA, FQGTGA. V dropped 6 bases and J dropped 3 bases, with 15 bases sitting between them. Filled out from reference TRBV7-3 and TRBJ2-1, the complete variable domain reads GAGVSQTPSNKVTEKGKYVELRCDPISGHTALYWYRQSLGQGPEFLIYFQGTGAADDSGLPNDRFFAVRPEGSVSTLKIQRTERGDSAVYLCASSPNRLLYNEQFFGPGTRLTVL.

As to this clonotype: With a much larger clone just one base away, this may be a read error. The chain couples TRBV9 to TRBJ2-6; 9 bases agree with TRBD2. Trimming took 3 bases from V and 2 from J; bases not matched to a gene: 9. This CDR3 comprises 18 residues. Germline V gene data show CDR1 as SGDLS and CDR2 as YYNGEE. The CDR3 DNA is TGTGCCAGCAGCGAGTCTAGCGGGACCGACCCTGGGGCCAACGTCCTGACTTTC. Translated: CASSESSGTDPGANVLTF.

Comment on this clonotype: Just one base apart from a much larger clone, this may be a read error. The chain combines TRBV12-5 with TRBJ2-7, with a tentative D call TRBD2 (6 bases). Germline loops: CDR1 LGHNT, CDR2 FRNRAP. This CDR3 comprises 16 residues. This CDR3 is CASGLSVMGGADEQHF. The CDR3 DNA reads as TGTGCTAGTGGTTTGAGTGTAATGGGAGGTGCTGACGAGCAGCACTTC.

This clonotype was counted at least ten times. The chain combines TRBV12-3 or TRBV12-4 with TRBJ2-7; 13 bases line up with TRBD2. V was clipped by 5 bases and J by 7 bases; unmatched bases: 11. CDR3 length: 16 residues. The CDR3 DNA sequence: TGTGCCAGCAGTCGGGAACCGACTAGCGGGAGGCAGGAGCAGTACTTC. Translating it yields CASSREPTSGRQEQYF.

In its sample, this clonotype was seen many times. This chain links TRBV6-6 with TRBJ1-4; 10 bases map to TRBD1. V dropped 5 bases and J dropped 7; count of bases not matched to a gene: 7. The germline gives CDR1 MNHNY, CDR2 SVGAGI (reference sequence). The CDR3 consists of 15 residues. Written as DNA, the CDR3 is TGTGCCAGCAGTCCCGACAGGGGGCAGTTTGAAAAACTGTTTTTT. Translated: CASSPDRGQFEKLFF.

The chain recombines TRBV23-1 with TRBJ1-1; TRBD1 is a possible D gene (6 bases). TRBV23-1 is reported as an ORF; its role is uncertain. The V gene lost 4 bases and the J gene lost 4 bases, with 16 bases spanning the gap. The CDR3 is made up of 15 amino acids. The CDR3 spells CASSPYRAECTEAFF. CDR3 nucleotides: TGCGCCAGCAGTCCCTACAGGGCGGAATGCACTGAAGCTTTCTTT.

The CDR3 loop reads CSARGAYEQYF. In DNA form, the CDR3 reads TGCAGTGCTAGAGGGGCCTACGAGCAGTACTTC. The chain links TRBV20-1 to TRBJ2-7, with D uncertain. V shed 1 base and J shed 2 bases, with 3 bases lying between them. CDR1 and CDR2 (germline): DFQATT, SNEGSKA (reference sequence). This CDR3 has 11 amino acids.

The V gene is TRBV9, the J gene TRBJ2-7, with no clear D. The ends were cut back, 0 bases at V and 2 bases at J, with 12 bases in the middle. There are 15 residues in the CDR3. Looked up from germline, CDR1 is SGDLS and CDR2 is YYNGEE. CDR3 nucleotides: TGTGCCAGCAGCGTAGGTCAGGTTCCTGCCTACGAGCAGTACTTC. This encodes CASSVGQVPAYEQYF.

As concerns this clonotype: Compared with germline, one end of the junction differs, possibly owing to a read error. The chain joins TRBV11-2 to TRBJ2-5; TRBD1 matches at 8 bases. The CDR3 consists of 16 residues. Germline V gene lookup returns CDR1 SGHAT and CDR2 FQNNGV. The CDR3 bases are TGTGCAAGCAGCTTAGCCCCACAGGGGGAACAAGAGACCCAGTACTTC. It yields the protein CASSLAPQGEQETQYF.

This clonotype was observed at least ten times. The V and J genes are TRBV6-1 and TRBJ1-1, with D hard to call. Between the trimmed V and J ends, which lost 2 bases and 1 base, there was a span of 14 bases. The CDR3 is made up of 16 amino acids. Germline V lookup: CDR1 MNHNS, CDR2 SASEGT. The CDR3 bases are TGTGCCAGCAGTGAAAGCCTGACACCTTGGAACACTGAAGCTTTCTTT. Translating it yields CASSESLTPWNTEAFF.

This clonotype was counted a few times. This chain uses TRBV4-1 with TRBJ1-2; 9 nucleotides match TRBD1. The V gene's germline CDR1 is MGHRA and CDR2 YSYEKL. CDR3 length: 14 residues. The trim removed 3 bases at V and 4 bases at J, leaving 3 bases unmatched. The CDR3 loop reads CASSQDRGAYGYTF. For the CDR3, the DNA is TGCGCCAGCAGCCAGGACAGGGGCGCCTATGGCTACACCTTC.

This chain links TRBV27 with TRBJ2-2, with 8 bases matching TRBD2. The germline V gene has CDR1 MNHEY and CDR2 SMNVEV (reference sequence). The J segment lost 8 bases and the V segment lost 5 bases, leaving 10 bases of the junction unmatched. This CDR3 is 15 amino acids long. For the CDR3, the DNA is TGTGCCAGCAGTGCGCGGCGGGGGGTTATGGGGGAGCTGTTTTTT. This gives the protein CASSARRGVMGELFF.

This clonotype turned up a few times. The rearrangement joins TRBV7-9 to TRBJ1-1; TRBD1 is a possible D gene (6 bases). Germline CDR1 and CDR2: SEHNR and FQNEAQ (reference sequence). This CDR3 comprises 12 residues. V was trimmed by 5 bases and J by 5 bases, leaving 9 bases between them. CDR3 residues: CASSIQGTEAFF. CDR3 coding DNA: TGTGCCAGCAGCATACAGGGTACTGAAGCTTTCTTT.

This clonotype was seen at least ten times. This chain links TRBV11-2 with TRBJ2-2, with D hard to call. Trimming cost V 6 bases and J 5 bases, with 7 bases left between them. This CDR3 is 12 amino acids long. The germline gives CDR1 SGHAT, CDR2 FQNNGV. CDR3 region: CASRPWTGELFF. The DNA of the CDR3 is TGTGCCAGCAGACCGTGGACCGGGGAGCTGTTTTTT.